This TCR beta chain appears in the sequencing data of a study of blood T cells in healthy people across ages. Caucasian individuals from Russia who were healthy and aged 6 to 90 acted as donors. CDR3 length: 14 residues. CDR1 is MDHEN and CDR2 is SYDVKM in the germline V gene. The ends were cut back, 6 bases at V and 2 bases at J, with 14 bases in the middle. A second PCR, run for roughly 7 to 12 cycles, used a sample-barcoded 5' primer plus a J-beta primer mix. Each cDNA molecule was tagged by a template-switch adaptor that had 12 random nucleotides. Every sample gave at least 2.5 million paired-end reads containing CDR3. TCRdb independently ran MiXCR on the 5' RACE reads; one entry per CDR3 protein. The sample lists more than 600,000 distinct CDR3 sequences; roughly 25% were seen once. These data are also associated with another study on T cells of mothers and their children. That paper states: The authors added sample barcodes and 2-4 random nucleotides using the M1S primer of the second PCR.

The chain uses TRBV28 and TRBJ2-7, with D unclear. The sample consisted of blood. This TCR came from a boy aged 5-17 years in good health. CDR3 bases: TGTGCCAGCAGGCCCGACTGGCGTACCTACGAGCAGTACTTC. Translating it yields CASRPDWRTYEQYF.